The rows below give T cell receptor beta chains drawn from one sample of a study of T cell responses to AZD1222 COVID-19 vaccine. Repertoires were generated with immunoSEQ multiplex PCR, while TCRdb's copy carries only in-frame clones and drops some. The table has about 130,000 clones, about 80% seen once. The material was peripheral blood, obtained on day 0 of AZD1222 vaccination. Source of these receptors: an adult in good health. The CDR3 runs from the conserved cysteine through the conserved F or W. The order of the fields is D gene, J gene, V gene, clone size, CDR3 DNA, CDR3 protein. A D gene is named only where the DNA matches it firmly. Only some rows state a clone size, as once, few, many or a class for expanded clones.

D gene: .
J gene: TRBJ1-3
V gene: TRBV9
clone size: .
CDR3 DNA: TGTGCCAGCAGCGTTCAGGGGCTTGTCTCTGGAAACACCATATATTTT
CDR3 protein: CASSVQGLVSGNTIYF

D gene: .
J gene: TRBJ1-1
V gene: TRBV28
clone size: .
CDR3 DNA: TGTGCCAGCAGTTTTACGGGGGCCCCTAACACTGAAGCTTTCTTT
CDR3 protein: CASSFTGAPNTEAFF

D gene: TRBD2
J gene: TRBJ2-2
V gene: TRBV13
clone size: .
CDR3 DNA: TGTGCCAGCAGCCCTGGACTAGCGGGGAACACCGGGGAGCTGTTTTTT
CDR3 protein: CASSPGLAGNTGELFF

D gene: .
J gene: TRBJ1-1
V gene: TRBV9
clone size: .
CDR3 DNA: TGTGCCAGCAGCGTGGGGTGGGGACAGAACACTGAAGCTTTCTTT
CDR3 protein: CASSVGWGQNTEAFF

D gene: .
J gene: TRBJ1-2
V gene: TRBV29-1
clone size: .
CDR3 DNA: TGCAGCGTAACCGTCTTGGTAGGTGGCTACACCTTC
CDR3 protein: CSVTVLVGGYTF

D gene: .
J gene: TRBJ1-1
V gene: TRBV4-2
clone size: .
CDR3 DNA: TGTGCCAGCAGCCAACCTACAGGGATGAACACTGAAGCTTTCTTT
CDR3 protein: CASSQPTGMNTEAFF

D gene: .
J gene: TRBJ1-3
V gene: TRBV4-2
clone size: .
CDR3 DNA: TGTGCCAGCAGCCAAGAAGGCCAGCTACAGGTCTCTGGAAACACCATATATTTT
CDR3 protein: CASSQEGQLQVSGNTIYF

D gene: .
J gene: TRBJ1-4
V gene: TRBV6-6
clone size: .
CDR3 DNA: TGTGCCAGCTGCGGGAGACTAAATGAAAAACTGTTTTTT
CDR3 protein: CASCGRLNEKLFF

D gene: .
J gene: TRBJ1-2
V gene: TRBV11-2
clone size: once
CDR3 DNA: TGTGCCAGCAGCCAGTCTAACTATGGCTACACCTTC
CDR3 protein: CASSQSNYGYTF

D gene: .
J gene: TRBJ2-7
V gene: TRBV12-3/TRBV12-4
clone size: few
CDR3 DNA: TGTGCCAGCAACTCCGGCGAGTCCTACGAGCAGTACTTC
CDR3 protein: CASNSGESYEQYF

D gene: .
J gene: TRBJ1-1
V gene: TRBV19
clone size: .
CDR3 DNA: TGTGCCAGTAGTATTGGCGTTATGAACACTGAAGCTTTCTTT
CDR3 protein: CASSIGVMNTEAFF

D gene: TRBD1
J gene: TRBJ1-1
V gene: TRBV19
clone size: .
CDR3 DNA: TGTGCCAGTACTGGACAGGGGACCACTGAAGCTTTCTTT
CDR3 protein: CASTGQGTTEAFF

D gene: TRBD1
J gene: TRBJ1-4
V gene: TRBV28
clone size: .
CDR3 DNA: TGTGCCAGCGAGGGGACAGCCACAACTAATGAAAAACTGTTTTTT
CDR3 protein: CASEGTATTNEKLFF

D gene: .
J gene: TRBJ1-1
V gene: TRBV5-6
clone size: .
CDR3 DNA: TGTGCCAGCAGCCCCACCCGGACCGCTCCTGCTTTCTTT
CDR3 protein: CASSPTRTAPAFF

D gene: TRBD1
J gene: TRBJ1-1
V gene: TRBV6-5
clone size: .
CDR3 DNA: TGTGCCAGCAGTTACTCGATAGACAGGGGGCAAACTGAAGCTTTCTTT
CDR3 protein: CASSYSIDRGQTEAFF

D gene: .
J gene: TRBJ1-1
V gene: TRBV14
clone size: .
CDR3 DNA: TGTGCCAGCAGCCGTCAGGTATACACTGAAGCTTTCTTT
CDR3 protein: CASSRQVYTEAFF

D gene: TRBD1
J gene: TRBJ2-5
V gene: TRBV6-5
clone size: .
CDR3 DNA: TGTGCCAGCAAGAACAGGGGGTTTCTACGGGAGACCCAGTACTTC
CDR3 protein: CASKNRGFLRETQYF

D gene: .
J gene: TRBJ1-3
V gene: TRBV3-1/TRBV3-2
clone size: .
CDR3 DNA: TGTGCCAGCAGCCAAGTTACAGGACTTGGAAACACCATATATTTT
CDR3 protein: CASSQVTGLGNTIYF

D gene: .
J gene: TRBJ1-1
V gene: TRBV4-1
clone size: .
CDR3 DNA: TGCGCCAGCAGCCAAGTCGGCGGTTTCATGAACACTGAAGCTTTCTTT
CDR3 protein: CASSQVGGFMNTEAFF

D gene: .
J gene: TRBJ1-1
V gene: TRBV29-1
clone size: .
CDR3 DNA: TGCAGCGTTGAAAGCCTTTTGGGCACTGAAGCTTTCTTT
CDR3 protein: CSVESLLGTEAFF

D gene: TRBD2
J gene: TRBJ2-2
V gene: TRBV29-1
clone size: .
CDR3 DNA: TGCAGCGTTGGGGGACTAGCGGGGACGACCCCCGGGGAGCTGTTTTTT
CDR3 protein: CSVGGLAGTTPGELFF

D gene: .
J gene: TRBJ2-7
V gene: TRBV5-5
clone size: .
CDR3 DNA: TGTGCCAGCAGCCAAGATTCTCCAGTTCGGTACGAGCAGTACTTC
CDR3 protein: CASSQDSPVRYEQYF

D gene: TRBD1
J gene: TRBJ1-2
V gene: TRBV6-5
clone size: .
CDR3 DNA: TGTGCCAGCAGTTACACGGGGACAGAGGGCTACACCTTC
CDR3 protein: CASSYTGTEGYTF

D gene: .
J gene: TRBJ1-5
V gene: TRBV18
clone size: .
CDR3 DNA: TGTGCCAGCTCACCGGGACAAAATCAGCCCCAGCATTTT
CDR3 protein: CASSPGQNQPQHF

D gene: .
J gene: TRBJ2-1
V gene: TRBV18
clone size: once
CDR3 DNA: TGTGCCAGCTCACCCCGGACAGATTACAATGAGCAGTTCTTC
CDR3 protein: CASSPRTDYNEQFF